This T cell receptor (beta chain) was sequenced in a study of T-cell memory formation after mild COVID-19. Overall study results and limits: Within pre-infection memory, some responding clones were found, suggesting cross-reactive memory joined.

Comments on this clonotype: Its target is unknown.

TCRdb re-called the 5' RACE reads with MiXCR, one entry per CDR3 protein. The repertoire has approximately 350,000 distinct CDR3 sequences, 10% to 15% of them found once; the top ten carry about 21%. The CDR3 covers 11 residues. The V end was cut by 6 bases, the J end by 6 bases, with 5 bases between. CDR1 is SGHTA, CDR2 FQGNSA, per germline. The clonotype originates from a man in his late teens or twenties who had mild COVID-19 (a few samples of this study predate the infection). Cell type and time point are not known. The rearrangement uses TRBV7-2 and TRBJ2-2; D remains ambiguous. The sequenced sample consisted of PBMCs or a T cell subset sorted from them (not recorded which). CDR3 nucleotide sequence: TGTGCCAGCAGGCTGGCCGGGGAGCTGTTTTTT. It encodes CASRLAGELFF.